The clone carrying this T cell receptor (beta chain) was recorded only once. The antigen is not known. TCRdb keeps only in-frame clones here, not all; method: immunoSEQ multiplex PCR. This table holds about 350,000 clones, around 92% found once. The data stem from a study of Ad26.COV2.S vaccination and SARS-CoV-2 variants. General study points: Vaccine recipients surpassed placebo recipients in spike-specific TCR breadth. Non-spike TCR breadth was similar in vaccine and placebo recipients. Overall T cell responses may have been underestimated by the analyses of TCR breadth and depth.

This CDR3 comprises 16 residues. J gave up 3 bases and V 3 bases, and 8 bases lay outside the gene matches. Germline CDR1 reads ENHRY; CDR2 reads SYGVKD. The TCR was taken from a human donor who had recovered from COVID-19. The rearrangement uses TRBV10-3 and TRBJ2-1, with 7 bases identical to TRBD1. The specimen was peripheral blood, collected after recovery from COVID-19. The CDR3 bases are TGTGCCATCAGTGAACGAACAGGGGCCAACTACAATGAGCAGTTCTTC. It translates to CAISERTGANYNEQFF.